This T cell receptor beta chain was observed in a study of control samples from healthy donors and cancer patients. J lost 2 bases, V lost 4 bases, and 4 bases had no gene match. This CDR3 is 13 amino acids long. Germline CDR1 GTSNPN, CDR2 SVGIG (reference sequence). Assay: immunoSEQ multiplex PCR; the TCRdb copy retains only in-frame clones and omits some. In the table there are about 120,000 clones, about 93% of which are singletons. V and J are TRBV30 and TRBJ1-2; 7 bases map to TRBD1. Sample: blood. The sequence derives from a man aged 30 to 39 in good health. The CDR3 coding sequence is TGTGCCTGGACCCGACAGGGCAACTATGGCTACACCTTC. This encodes CAWTRQGNYGYTF.